This TCR beta chain was sequenced during a study of blood T cell repertoires in COVID-19. Clones were read by immunoSEQ multiplex PCR, and TCRdb kept only the in-frame ones, dropping some. The table records 95,000 to 100,000 clones, roughly 86% of them present only once. Germline V gene data show CDR1 as MDHEN and CDR2 as SYDVKM. The CDR3 is 14 residues long. V lost 5 bases, J lost 1 base, and 12 bases lay in between. The sequenced sample consisted of peripheral blood. The chain recombines TRBV28 with TRBJ2-7; perhaps TRBD2 as D (5 bases). The TCR comes from a woman aged 30 to 39 with acute or convalescent COVID-19. In DNA, the CDR3 is TGTGCCAGCAGTACACAGTGGGAGTCCTACGAGCAGTACTTC. Translating gives CASSTQWESYEQYF. The entire variable domain, with the rest obtained from reference TRBV28 and TRBJ2-7, is as follows: DVKVTQSSRYLVKRTGEKVFLECVQDMDHENMFWYRQDPGLGLRLIYFSYDVKMKEKGDIPEGYSVSREKKERFSLILESASTNQTSMYLCASSTQWESYEQYFGPGTRLTVT.